The source of this T cell receptor (beta chain) is a study of cytomegalovirus exposure and HLA in healthy donors. Across the study: Within the Caucasian-associated ancestry cluster were roughly 81% of the approximately 400 genotyped donors.

PCR primers comprised 60 Vbeta and 13 Jbeta primers. The method was immunoSEQ multiplex PCR; TCRdb's version includes in-frame clones alone and lacks a portion of them. The sample lists fewer than 200,000 clones; about 79% were seen once. Findings and caveats of the study: Analyses of presence/absence relied on an assumption of roughly uniform sequencing depth across donors.

On this clone: As yet, its antigen is unknown.

The clonotype was recovered from a man in his forties in good health and CMV-seropositive. The sequencing input was PBMCs.

The CDR3 reads CASSYITTPLYNEQFF. DNA of the CDR3: TGTGCCAGCAGCTACATCACTACTCCCCTTTACAATGAGCAGTTCTTC. The rearrangement joins TRBV6-5 to TRBJ2-1; D is unclear. From germline, CDR1 is MNHEY and CDR2 SVGAGI. This CDR3 spans 16 amino acids. V was pared by 6 bases and J by 4 bases, with 19 bases between.